This TCR beta chain derives from a study of blood T cell repertoires in COVID-19 (TCRdb year 2020). The study in broad terms: The collaborator samples originated in the United States, Italy and Spain and spanned the acute and convalescent phases of COVID-19. The samples were drawn from the first 160 participants of the ongoing ImmuneRACE study and from 1,254 subjects provided by 6 global collaborators. Deeply sampled blood TCRbeta repertoires from subjects exposed to, actively infected with, or recovered from COVID-19 were included in the dataset. The material from the prospective study consisted of cDNA or gDNA derived from T cells, B-cell-depleted T cells, or PBMCs. Where available, HLA class I and class II types were obtained from metadata supplied by the sample provider rather than from assay-based typing. The repertoires were made available in a free public database intended to serve as a resource for research on the immune response to SARS-CoV-2. Sample metadata almost always included a de-identified subject ID, COVID-19 status, age in years and sex. Study-wide findings and limitations: The amount of clinical and demographic metadata varied by source and participant and was provided uncurated.

TCRbeta CDR3 regions were amplified from genomic DNA using the immunoSEQ Assay, a bias-controlled multiplex PCR. The paper's data handling went like this. Nucleated cell counts per sample were estimated from amplification of reference gene primers within the assay. To quantify the absolute abundance of each unique TCRbeta CDR3 rearrangement, sequence reads were collapsed and filtered. For each sample, productive Simpson clonality was calculated as the square root of Simpson's diversity index over productive rearrangements. This is the immuneACCESS table as TCRdb keeps it, with only in-frame sequences that have V and J called. A part of the clones is gone; compared with another copy, unresolved V genes explain less than half, and the rest is unexplained. V, J and clone size were drawn from that table, and D and trimming were deduced from the DNA. Recorded for this sample are 270,000 or so clones; approximately 85% of them occurred a single time. The ten biggest clones cover just over 6.5% of the sample.

Participants in the prospective study were enrolled through a virtual design, were aged about 18 to 90 years, and lived in roughly 24 United States geographic areas. In the prospective study, participants were assigned to cohorts based on the clinical history participants reported in a screening survey and a study questionnaire. A participant counted as exposed if, within 2 weeks of entering the study, that participant had been in contact with someone who had a PCR-confirmed or clinician-diagnosed COVID-19 case. In the prospective study, mobile phlebotomists collected whole blood, serum and a nasopharyngeal or oropharyngeal swab from each participant. Over a roughly two-month period, participants in the prospective study had the option of providing additional blood draws and questionnaires. Before DNA extraction, blood samples from the prospective study were shipped at room temperature or frozen.

The CDR3 measures 16 amino acids from cysteine to phenylalanine. Only CDR3 DNA is held: 48 bases, read in frame from base 1. Per the germline V gene, MDHEN is the CDR1 and SYDVKM is the CDR2. A distance of 23 bases separates the germline ends of V and J, which lose 10 bases and 2 bases respectively. Remarks on this clone: The target of this receptor is not known. Per-base quality was not reported, and no clone a single base away is much larger than it.

This sequence was found in a woman aged 45-65 years who had been exposed to COVID-19. The rearrangement combines TRBV28 with TRBJ1-1, with a weak D call of TRBD1 (6 bases match). Specimen: PBMCs or T cells enriched from blood (not recorded which). The CDR3 region reads CATSGPLGQTNTEAFF. In nucleotide form, the sequence is TGTGCCACCTCAGGCCCTCTTGGACAGACTAACACTGAAGCTTTCTTT.